This T cell receptor (beta chain) was sequenced during a study of graft-versus-host responses after intestinal transplantation. Study as a whole: For two to four years after anti-thymocyte globulin induction, all recipients took tacrolimus and steroids.

The starting material, graft tissue, was processed to release intraepithelial and lamina propria lymphocytes. TCRdb's table, derived via immunoSEQ multiplex PCR, lists solely in-frame clones and lacks some. Among approximately 950 clones, nearly 85% were seen once, and the ten largest hold approximately 18%. On this clone itself: Its antigen is undetermined.

Study-wide results and limits: GvH clones were identified in recipient marrow, with some first appearing in ileum or blood. Graft-donor T cell macrochimerism in patients accompanied high graft-versus-host to host-versus-graft clonal ratios in allografts.

The CDR3 spans 16 residues. V shed 2 bases and J 2 bases; nucleotides not matched to a gene: 3. Germline V gene lookup returns CDR1 SGHTA and CDR2 FQGNSA. The sequenced sample was ileum tissue, obtained less than 110 days after intestinal transplant. The V and J genes are TRBV7-2 and TRBJ2-3, with TRBD2 matching over 11 bases. This receptor was obtained from a human patient who received an intestinal transplant, so some T cells may come from the graft donor. The CDR3 DNA sequence: TGTGCCAGCAGCTTACTAGCGGGAGGACACACAGATACGCAGTATTTT. Its translation is CASSLLAGGHTDTQYF.